The 2 T cell receptor beta chains reported below all come from one sample, sequenced in a study of shared clonotypes between healthy human individuals. Measured with immunoSEQ multiplex PCR; TCRdb has only the in-frame clones, and not every one. The sample lists 2 million or so clones; approximately 95% were seen once. In the naive CD8 group, cells lacked CD45RO and were positively selected for CCR7, so terminally differentiated effector memory CD45RA+ cells were left out. The sequenced material came from naive CD8+ T cells sorted from blood. The source of these receptors is a man between 18 and 29 years old in good health.

This clone was seen just once. V is TRBV27 and J is TRBJ2-1; possibly TRBD2 for D (5 bases). This CDR3 region has 16 residues. Germline-derived CDR1 and CDR2 are MNHEY and SMNVEV (reference sequence). V was shortened by 6 bases and J by 8 bases, with 23 bases between the two germline ends. Here the CDR3 DNA reads TGTGCCAGCAGCGACCTCCTAGCCCAGAACCTCTATGAGCAGTTCTTC. This encodes CASSDLLAQNLYEQFF.

The chain carries TRBV27 and TRBJ2-3, with 9 bases aligning to TRBD2. CDR1 is MNHEY and CDR2 is SMNVEV in the germline V gene (reference sequence). The CDR3 length is 15 residues. V gave up 5 bases and J gave up 5 bases; unmatched junction bases: 8. The CDR3 coding sequence is TGTGCCAGCAGTCCCCCCGCGGGGGGGCAAGATACGCAGTATTTT. Translated, it gives CASSPPAGGQDTQYF.